This T cell receptor beta chain was obtained from a study of T cell repertoires in cytomegalovirus infection (dated by TCRdb to 2018 to 2020). Notes on the research overall: Peptide stimulations targeted recently identified HLA-C-restricted CMV epitopes, whose presentation resists viral immunomodulation, together with well-studied HLA-B-restricted epitopes. The HLA type of each donor mattered for the analysis, because public TCR beta signatures pointed to carriage of CMV infection along with the matching HLA type.

The treatment or condition label on this specimen signifies: in vitro stimulation with specific CMV peptide epitopes to enrich CMV-specific T cells. Sequenced using an Illumina HiSeq 1500. The public sequencing data were trimmed at Q25 with fastp and processed into clonotypes with MiXCR by TCRdb, which kept only in-frame beta chains. Records with the same CDR3 protein are collapsed into one entry carrying the most frequent genes and DNA. This sample lists around 540,000 distinct CDR3 sequences; about 33% were detected once. Roughly a sixth of the sample is held by the ten biggest clonotypes. Trimming leaves V shorter by 0 bases and J shorter by 4 bases, with the junction holding 5 bases beyond the gene matches. According to the germline V gene (reference sequence), CDR1 reads DFQATT and CDR2 reads SNEGSKA. Taken from cysteine to phenylalanine, the CDR3 has 16 residues. Only CDR3 DNA remains: 48 bases, in frame from the first base.

What the authors observed across the whole study: In both this cohort and an independent cohort of 300 to 450 donors, the cumulative frequency of public TCR beta family members distinguished carriers of CMV infection plus the relevant HLA type. The ex vivo response was dominated by HLA-C-restricted CMV-specific TCR beta clonotypes, which also provided the single most frequent clonotype in two of eight donors.

A single count supports this clonotype. Its cognate antigen has yet to be identified. Per-base quality was not reported, and no clone a single base away is much larger than it. A read on its own is weak evidence. This clonotype originated in a human donor in good health (CMV status not recorded). Some clones in this sample may be carry-over from other donors' samples. The V gene is TRBV20-1 and the J gene is TRBJ2-1; TRBD2 agrees with 11 junctional bases. Specimen: cultured PBMCs, collected from culture after CMV antigen stimulation. The DNA sequence is as follows: TGCAGTGCTAGAGACCCTACTAGCGGGAGTTACAATGAGCAGTTCTTC. Translated, it gives CSARDPTSGSYNEQFF.